The 22 T cell receptor beta chains below were found in one sample sequenced in a study of regulatory T cells in long-lasting Graves disease. To make TCR beta libraries, researchers used iRepertoire HTBI primers and Arm-PCR of CDR3 regions. Via MiXCR, TCRdb re-called the multiplex PCR reads, giving one row per CDR3 protein. The sample lists roughly 400,000 distinct CDR3 sequences; roughly 20% were seen once. The time point is: persistent/refractory GD, antithyroid drugs over 5 years with positive TRAb. Isolated PBMC RNA provided the starting material for the TCR library. The sequenced sample was peripheral blood mononuclear cells (PBMCs), obtained when the disease was refractory, from a patient treated with antithyroid drugs. The receptors stem from a female donor with Graves disease.

As for this clonotype: A much larger clone differs from this one at a single base, so this may be a read error. The chain has TRBV12-3 or TRBV12-4 and TRBJ2-5; the D gene is possibly TRBD1 (6 bases). The CDR3 loop spans 13 amino acids. CDR3 nucleotides: TGTGCCAGCGGGACACTAACCCAAGAGACCCAGTGCTTC. This encodes CASGTLTQETQCF.

This clonotype was observed a few times. The chain uses TRBV7-2 and TRBJ2-5; 11 bases match TRBD1. The CDR3 is 15 residues long. The junction had 7 bases not matched to a gene; V was cut back by 5 bases and J by 5 bases. Germline V gene lookup returns CDR1 SGHTA and CDR2 FQGNSA. The CDR3 bases are TGTGCCAGCAGCGCCGGGACAGGGGGAAGGGAGACCCAGTACTTC. Translated, it gives CASSAGTGGRETQYF.

This clonotype has a handful of counts. The V gene is TRBV9, the J gene TRBJ1-4; the D gene is possibly TRBD1 (5 bases). CDR3 length: 15 residues. V shed 1 base and J shed 5 bases, with 12 bases lying between them. The V gene's germline CDR1 is SGDLS and CDR2 YYNGEE. The CDR3 is CASSVSGTANEKLFF. The CDR3 bases are TGTGCCAGCAGCGTATCCGGGACGGCAAATGAAAAACTGTTTTTT. Full variable domain (missing parts from reference TRBV9 and TRBJ1-4): DSGVTQTPKHLITATGQRVTLRCSPRSGDLSVYWYQQSLDQGLQFLIQYYNGEERAKGNILERFSAQQFPDLHSELNLSSLELGDSALYFCASSVSGTANEKLFFGSGTQLSVL.

DNA for the CDR3: TGTGCCAGCAGTGATTGGGGCTTCCAAGAGACCCAGTACTTC. Encoded protein: CASSDWGFQETQYF. This chain links TRBV28 with TRBJ2-5; maybe TRBD1 (5 bases). Germline V CDR1 and CDR2: MDHEN, SYDVKM. The CDR3 sequence is 14 residues long. Trimming left V 5 bases short and J 1 base short, with 11 bases between.

The chain combines TRBV18 with TRBJ1-2, with D possibly matching TRBD1 (5 bases). Deletions cut 5 bases from V and 4 bases from J, with 11 bases between. CDR1 and CDR2 from the germline V gene are KGHSH and LQKENI. The CDR3 sequence is 13 residues long. CDR3 residues: CASSERTIYGYTF. The CDR3 DNA follows: TGTGCCAGCTCAGAAAGGACAATCTATGGCTACACCTTC.

This clonotype has ten or more counts. This rearrangement joins TRBV6-1 to TRBJ1-1; D gene unclear. CDR3 length: 12 amino acids. The V end was cut by 3 bases, the J end by 6 bases, with 8 bases between. The germline gives CDR1 MNHNS, CDR2 SASEGT. CDR3 sequence (DNA): TGTGCCAGCAGTGATAAGGGAGCTGAAGCTTTCTTT. Translation: CASSDKGAEAFF.

The rearrangement joins TRBV19 to TRBJ1-5; no firm D call. Between the trimmed V and J ends, which lost 6 bases and 5 bases, there was a span of 11 bases. From germline, CDR1 is LNHDA and CDR2 SQIVND (reference sequence). CDR3 length: 13 residues. This CDR3 reads CASRTPPDQPQHF. In DNA, the CDR3 is TGTGCCAGTAGAACCCCCCCAGATCAGCCCCAGCATTTT.

The chain employs TRBV5-5 and TRBJ1-2; D not resolved. The CDR3 sequence is 17 residues long. V was pared by 4 bases and J by 5 bases, with 24 bases between. Per the germline V gene, CDR1 is SGHKS and CDR2 is YYEKEE (reference sequence). The CDR3 DNA is TGTGCCAGCAGCGAAAATTACGCGGCAGGAGCCCCTTATGGCTACACCTTC. This sequence encodes CASSENYAAGAPYGYTF.

At least ten counts were recorded for this clonotype. V and J are TRBV28 and TRBJ1-5; 7 bases line up with TRBD1. Trimming at V came to 6 bases and at J to 4 bases, leaving 15 bases not matched to a gene. CDR1 is MDHEN, CDR2 SYDVKM, per germline. This CDR3 contains 17 residues. The CDR3 loop is CASSRGTATLWNQPQHF. The CDR3 region has the DNA TGTGCCAGCAGCCGAGGGACAGCAACCCTTTGGAATCAGCCCCAGCATTTT.

This clonotype has only a few counts. The gene calls are TRBV6-2 or TRBV6-3 and TRBJ2-7; TRBD2 matches 13 bases. This CDR3 contains 15 residues. V shed 7 bases and J 6 bases; nucleotides not matched to a gene: 9. CDR1 is MNHEY and CDR2 is SVGEGT in the germline V gene. CDR3 coding DNA: TGTGCCAGCATCGCACCGGGACTAGCGGGAAGCGAGCAGTACTTC. Amino acids: CASIAPGLAGSEQYF.

In this sample, this clonotype turned up many times. The chain employs TRBV27 and TRBJ2-2, with 7 positions matching TRBD2. This CDR3 is 16 amino acids long. J gave up 2 bases and V 0 bases, and 3 bases lay outside the gene matches. Germline V lookup: CDR1 MNHEY, CDR2 SMNVEV (reference sequence). The CDR3 DNA is TGTGCCAGCAGTTTATCGTCTAGCGGAAACACCGGGGAGCTGTTTTTT. This codes for CASSLSSSGNTGELFF.

The genes are TRBV12-3 or TRBV12-4 and TRBJ2-3; 10 nucleotides align to TRBD2. V was pared by 4 bases and J by 6 bases, with 10 bases of the junction left unmatched. The CDR3 totals 16 residues. In DNA, the CDR3 is TGTGCCAGCAGTTATGGTCTAGCGGGAGATTTGGATACGCAGTATTTT. Its translation: CASSYGLAGDLDTQYF.

There are many counts of this clonotype. This rearrangement joins TRBV19 to TRBJ1-2; 8 bases map to TRBD1. Unmatched junction bases numbered 5, after V lost 7 bases and J lost 4 bases. The germline V gene encodes CDR1 LNHDA and CDR2 SQIVND (reference sequence). CDR3 length: 13 amino acids. CDR3 sequence (DNA): TGTGCCAGTACCGAGGGACAGGCCTATGGCTACACCTTC. Its protein is CASTEGQAYGYTF.

The rearrangement links TRBV30 to TRBJ1-1; D not resolved. Trimming took off 8 bases at V and 4 bases at J, with 11 bases between the two ends. The CDR3 runs 11 residues. The germline gives CDR1 GTSNPN, CDR2 SVGIG (reference sequence). CDR3 coding DNA: TGTGCCCTCGGGGTGTTCACTGAAGCTTTCTTT. Translated, it gives CALGVFTEAFF.

The chain links TRBV19 to TRBJ1-5, with D tentatively TRBD1 (5 bases). V was cut by 4 bases and J by 4 bases, with 17 bases left in between. Per the germline V gene, CDR1 is LNHDA and CDR2 is SQIVND (reference sequence). The CDR3 has 16 amino acids. CDR3 amino acids: CASSTTGGWGNQPQHF. The CDR3 DNA reads as TGTGCCAGTAGTACGACGGGGGGATGGGGTAATCAGCCCCAGCATTTT.

This chain joins TRBV6-2 or TRBV6-3 and TRBJ2-7; the match to TRBD2 covers 12 bases. V lost 2 bases, J lost 3 bases, and 2 bases stayed unmatched. CDR1 is MNHEY, CDR2 SVGEGT, per germline. There are 15 residues in the CDR3. For the CDR3, the DNA is TGTGCCAGCAGTTACGGGACTAGCGGGCTCTACGAGCAGTACTTC. Amino acid sequence: CASSYGTSGLYEQYF.

With regard to this clonotype: Sequence at one end of the junction differs from germline and may be a read error. The rearrangement uses TRBV20-1 and TRBJ1-4; D unclear. This CDR3 is built from 15 residues. Looked up from germline, CDR1 is DFQATT and CDR2 is SNEGSKA (reference sequence). The CDR3 loop is CSARDPGRLNEKLFF. The CDR3 DNA sequence: TGTAGTGCTAGAGATCCGGGCAGGCTTAATGAAAAACTGTTTTTT.

This clonotype was observed many times. Written as DNA, the CDR3 is TGTGCCAGCAGTTTGGACTCCCCCTACGAGCAGTACTTC. This translates into CASSLDSPYEQYF. The J gene is TRBJ2-7, the V gene TRBV6-5, with D perhaps matching TRBD2 (5 bases). V lost 4 bases and J 2 bases, leaving 9 bases between the germline ends. The length of the CDR3 is 13 residues. In germline, CDR1 is MNHEY, CDR2 SVGAGI.

This clonotype has at least ten counts. CDR3 loop: CASSPGTSYEQYF. CDR3 DNA sequence: TGTGCCAGCAGCCCCGGGACTAGCTACGAGCAGTACTTC. The chain couples TRBV27 to TRBJ2-7; 8 positions match TRBD2. With 6 bases clipped from V and 3 bases from J, the junction kept 4 bases outside the gene matches. Germline V gene sequence: CDR1 MNHEY, CDR2 SMNVEV (reference sequence). This CDR3 has 13 amino acids.

This chain links TRBV9 with TRBJ2-5; D remains unclear. From germline, CDR1 is SGDLS and CDR2 YYNGEE. Trimming left V 0 bases short and J 0 bases short, with 12 bases between. The CDR3 is 16 amino acids. The CDR3 sequence is CASSVAPLTNQETQYF. CDR3 bases: TGTGCCAGCAGCGTAGCCCCACTTACTAACCAAGAGACCCAGTACTTC.

The sample holds many counts of this clonotype. The chain couples TRBV13 to TRBJ1-1; D ambiguous. The CDR3 extends over 16 amino acids. V was cut by 6 bases and J by 3 bases, with 20 bases left in between. Germline CDR1 is PRHDT and CDR2 is FYEKMQ (reference sequence). The CDR3 coding sequence is TGTGCCAGCAGTGATAAACGCGCCAGGTCCTACACTGAAGCTTTCTTT. It is translated as CASSDKRARSYTEAFF.

This clonotype turned up a few times. This chain uses TRBV3-1 with TRBJ2-2; 14 positions agree with TRBD2. Germline CDR1 is LGHDT and CDR2 is YNNKEL (reference sequence). CDR3 size: 19 residues. Losses at the gene ends were 0 bases for V and 5 bases for J; bases not matched to a gene: 8. The CDR3 is CASSQDPRTSGRRTGELFF. Written as DNA, the CDR3 is TGTGCCAGCAGCCAAGATCCGCGGACTAGCGGGAGGAGGACCGGGGAGCTGTTTTTT.